This TCR beta chain derives from a study of CD8+CD57+ T cells in acquired aplastic anemia. Study summary: Roughly 3 ug was the average amount of DNA from sorted CD4+ and CD8+ cells.

Genomic DNA provided the template from which TCR beta VDJ and CDR3 profiles were obtained. One entry per CDR3 protein results from TCRdb running MiXCR on the reads. The table records a few hundred thousand distinct CDR3 sequences, 45% to 65% of them present only once. V gave up 5 bases and J gave up 4 bases, with 18 bases separating them. Germline V CDR1 and CDR2: SEHNR, FQNEAQ (reference sequence). This CDR3 spans 15 amino acids. Only patients with CD8+CD57+ cell expansion on flow cytometry were chosen for sequencing. The specimen was sorted CD4+, CD8+, or CD8+CD57+ T cells (not recorded which) from PBMCs. This TCR was recovered from a human donor with aplastic anemia. This chain links TRBV7-9 with TRBJ2-7; possible D gene TRBD2, 7 bases. Here the CDR3 reads CASSQSGGGGYEQYF. The CDR3 bases are TGTGCCAGCAGCCAAAGTGGAGGGGGGGGATACGAGCAGTACTTC.